This record covers a single TCR beta chain. What it recognizes is unknown. The TCR beta cDNA libraries contained unique molecular identifiers. TCRdb itself ran the PCR reads through MiXCR, one entry per CDR3 protein. In the table there are about 400,000 distinct CDR3 sequences, about a third of which are singletons. This entry belongs to a study of post-analysis software for immune sequencing data. Study in general: Courses of disease covered relapsing-remitting, secondary progressive and progressive-relapsing multiple sclerosis.

The V segment lost 7 bases and the J segment 7 bases; nucleotides outside the gene matches: 10. Per germline, CDR1 MNHNY and CDR2 SVGAGI (reference sequence). CDR3 size: 14 residues. Whole-study findings and limits: Controls showed lower frequencies than patients for five or six TRBV segments, and TRBV5-6, TRBV5-1 and TRBV20-1 were among these. A significant reduction in normalized Chao1 diversity was observed in multiple sclerosis patients versus controls.

The clonotype comes from a girl aged 5-17 years with multiple sclerosis. Sequenced: blood. The chain employs TRBV6-6 and TRBJ2-5; the match to TRBD2 covers 9 bases. The CDR3 DNA is TGTGCCAGCAACCCCGGGACTAGCTGGGGGACCCAGTACTTC. It yields the protein CASNPGTSWGTQYF.